One and the same sample provided the 32 T cell receptor beta chains below, sequenced in a study of T cells in Graves' hyperthyroidism and ophthalmopathy. The source material, RNA transcripts, was used to amplify TCR beta CDR3 regions. Using the HTBI primer set, a first-round RT-PCR was run on the TCR CDR3. TCRdb reprocessed the multiplex PCR reads via MiXCR and lists one record per CDR3 protein. Among just over 550,000 distinct CDR3 sequences listed, around 45% were seen once. The sample taken for sequencing was peripheral blood or thyroid tissue (not recorded which). All receptors come from a young woman with Graves' hyperthyroidism.

There are many counts of this clonotype. The chain combines TRBV15 with TRBJ1-3, with 7 bases aligning to TRBD1. Per the germline V gene, CDR1 is LNHNV and CDR2 is YYDKDF (reference sequence). The CDR3 consists of 16 residues. V gave up 1 base and J gave up 4 bases; unmatched junction bases: 7. Written as DNA, the CDR3 is TGTGCCACCAGCAGAGTAAGGGACAGTACAGGAAACACCATATATTTT. Its translation is CATSRVRDSTGNTIYF. The full variable domain, with the rest looked up from reference TRBV15 and TRBJ1-3, is DAMVIQNPRYQVTQFGKPVTLSCSQTLNHNVMYWYQQKSSQAPKLLFHYYDKDFNNEADTPDNFQSRRPNTSFCFLDIRSPGLGDTAMYLCATSRVRDSTGNTIYFGEGSWLTVV.

The chain is built from TRBV20-1 and TRBJ1-4; D uncertain. This CDR3 has 11 residues. CDR1 and CDR2 from the germline V gene are DFQATT and SNEGSKA (reference sequence). V dropped 2 bases and J dropped 8 bases, with 6 bases sitting between them. In DNA form, the CDR3 reads TGCAGTGCTAGACTGATAGAAAAACTGTTTTTT. As protein: CSARLIEKLFF.

The V and J genes are TRBV20-1 and TRBJ2-3, with TRBD2 matching 8 bases. V was clipped by 4 bases and J by 4 bases; unmatched bases: 13. The germline gives CDR1 DFQATT, CDR2 SNEGSKA (reference sequence). The CDR3 covers 16 residues. CDR3 nucleotides: TGCAGTGCTATCCCCTACTCGCGGGAGGTACCAGATACGCAGTATTTT. This sequence encodes CSAIPYSREVPDTQYF.

The gene calls are TRBV4-1 and TRBJ1-2, with 8 bases fitting TRBD1. The CDR3 sequence is 16 residues long. Unmatched junction bases numbered 9, after V lost 0 bases and J lost 6 bases. Germline CDR1 MGHRA, CDR2 YSYEKL. The CDR3 region has the DNA TGCGCCAGCAGCCAAGACGGCAGACAGGGGTTGCATGGCTACACCTTC. Its translation is CASSQDGRQGLHGYTF.

In the case of this clonotype: This may be a read error, as it is one base from a much larger clone. The rearrangement links TRBV15 to TRBJ2-1; D may be TRBD2 (7 bases). Between the trimmed V and J ends, which lost 3 bases and 5 bases, there was a span of 20 bases. CDR3 length equals 17 residues. CDR1 is LNHNV and CDR2 is YYDKDF in the germline V gene (reference sequence). As DNA, the CDR3 is TGTGCCACCAGCAGGGGAGGGGGACGGGGATCAAACAATGAGCAGTTCTTC. Residues: CATSRGGGRGSNNEQFF.

The chain joins TRBV7-9 to TRBJ2-7; 8 bases line up with TRBD2. Germline V CDR1 and CDR2: SEHNR, FQNEAQ (reference sequence). There are 13 residues in the CDR3. The J segment lost 7 bases and the V segment lost 6 bases, leaving 8 bases of the junction unmatched. CDR3 coding DNA: TGTGCCAGCAGTGCCGGGACTAGGGATGAGCAGTACTTC. Its protein is CASSAGTRDEQYF.

In its sample, this clonotype was seen a few times. The chain employs TRBV7-3 and TRBJ2-7; TRBD1 matches 7 bases. CDR1 SGHTA and CDR2 FQGTGA come from the germline V gene. This CDR3 region has 15 residues. Trimming at V came to 3 bases and at J to 5 bases, leaving 10 bases not matched to a gene. DNA of the CDR3: TGTGCCAGCAGCTTTTTTCCAGGGGGTGTCCACGAGCAGTACTTC. It yields the protein CASSFFPGGVHEQYF.

The chain uses TRBV12-3 or TRBV12-4 and TRBJ2-7; 7 bases line up with TRBD2. This CDR3 has 14 amino acids. The V and J ends lost 7 bases and 2 bases, in that order; junction bases with no gene match: 8. CDR3 in DNA: TGTGCCAGCATCCAAAGCGGGGCTGCCTACGAGCAGTACTTC. This gives the protein CASIQSGAAYEQYF.

The chain joins TRBV7-8 to TRBJ2-7, with TRBD1 matching 9 bases. This CDR3 has 17 residues. Germline trimming cut 5 bases from V and 7 bases from J; bases unmatched to any gene: 18. The germline CDR1 and CDR2 sequences are SGHVS and FQNEAQ. The CDR3 DNA follows: TGTGCCAGCAGCCCCTTGACAGGGGGAACGTCACGAAGGGAGCAGTACTTC. Amino acid sequence: CASSPLTGGTSRREQYF.

This sequence joins TRBV7-2 and TRBJ1-2; D remains ambiguous. Germline lookup yields CDR1 SGHTA and CDR2 FQGNSA. This CDR3 has 14 residues. V was cut by 5 bases and J by 2 bases, with 12 bases left in between. CDR3 loop: CASSPERTNYGYTF. In DNA, the CDR3 is TGTGCCAGCAGCCCAGAAAGGACGAACTATGGCTACACCTTC.

On this clonotype itself: A much larger clone differs from this one at a single base, so this may be a read error. The J gene is TRBJ2-2, the V gene TRBV24-1; no reliable D call. This CDR3 is built from 13 residues. V shed 1 base and J shed 3 bases, with 2 bases lying between them. Germline CDR1 and CDR2: KGHDR and SFDVKD. The CDR3 region has the DNA TGTGCCACCAGTGATTTCGACACCGGGGAGCTGTTTTTT. Translated, it gives CATSDFDTGELFF.

This clonotype was seen repeatedly, ten times or more. The chain recombines TRBV9 with TRBJ1-5; the D gene is possibly TRBD1 (5 bases). The germline V gene encodes CDR1 SGDLS and CDR2 YYNGEE. The CDR3 is 14 amino acids. Trimming pared 0 bases from V and 7 bases from J, leaving 11 bases between. The CDR3 spells CASSVAGLDQPQHF. CDR3 sequence (DNA): TGTGCCAGCAGCGTAGCAGGGTTGGACCAGCCCCAGCATTTT.

CDR3 coding DNA: TGTGCCAGCAGGTTTGGACAGGTGAACACTGAAGCTTTCTTT. This translates into CASRFGQVNTEAFF. V gene TRBV25-1 combines with J gene TRBJ1-1; TRBD1 matches at 7 bases. CDR3 length: 14 amino acids. Germline CDR1 is MGHDK and CDR2 is SYGVNS. Unmatched junction bases numbered 4, after V lost 6 bases and J lost 0 bases.

The V gene is TRBV19, the J gene TRBJ1-3; the match to TRBD1 covers 7 bases. Trimming cost V 3 bases and J 2 bases; bases outside gene matches: 4. The germline CDR1 and CDR2 sequences are LNHDA and SQIVND (reference sequence). CDR3 length equals 15 residues. The CDR3 spells CASSMQGGPGNTIYF. The CDR3 DNA reads TGTGCCAGTAGTATGCAGGGGGGCCCTGGAAACACCATATATTTT.

This clonotype was found a few times. J is TRBJ2-7 and V is TRBV7-9; a weak D match, TRBD1 (5 bases). Germline V lookup: CDR1 SEHNR, CDR2 FQNEAQ (reference sequence). There are 15 residues in the CDR3. Trimming removed 3 bases from V and 4 bases from J, with 16 bases in between. This CDR3 reads CASSFSGYKSYEQYF. CDR3 nucleotide sequence: TGTGCCAGCAGCTTTTCAGGGTATAAGTCGTACGAGCAGTACTTC.

This clonotype occurred a few times. The V and J genes are TRBV14 and TRBJ1-1; no reliable D call. The CDR3 is 13 residues long. Germline-derived CDR1 and CDR2 are SGHDN and FVKESK. V shed 4 bases and J shed 4 bases, with 10 bases lying between them. In DNA, the CDR3 is TGTGCCAGCAGCCGGGCCGGAGGCACTGAAGCTTTCTTT. It codes for CASSRAGGTEAFF.

This clonotype was observed many times. This sequence joins TRBV29-1 and TRBJ1-1; D is uncertain. Looked up from germline, CDR1 is SQVTM and CDR2 is ANQGSEA. The CDR3 extends over 13 amino acids. Deletions cut 1 base from V and 1 base from J, with 7 bases between. CDR3: CSVEAGGNTEAFF. The CDR3 coding sequence is TGCAGCGTTGAAGCAGGTGGGAACACTGAAGCTTTCTTT. Using reference TRBV29-1 and TRBJ1-1 for the parts outside the CDR3, the full variable domain is SAVISQKPSRDICQRGTSLTIQCQVDSQVTMMFWYRQQPGQSLTLIATANQGSEATYESGFVIDKFPISRPNLTFSTLTVSNMSPEDSSIYLCSVEAGGNTEAFFGQGTRLTVV.

V usage is TRBV25-1 and J usage is TRBJ2-7; D remains ambiguous. The CDR3 consists of 13 residues. Germline values: CDR1 MGHDK, CDR2 SYGVNS. CDR3 DNA sequence: TGTGCTAGCCTATTTACGGTCGGCGAGGAGCAGTACTTC. As protein: CASLFTVGEEQYF.

There are many counts of this clonotype. V is TRBV29-1 and J is TRBJ1-1; tentative D call: TRBD1 (5 bases). The V gene's germline CDR1 is SQVTM and CDR2 ANQGSEA. CDR3 length equals 13 residues. V was trimmed by 5 bases and J by 2 bases, leaving 12 bases between them. CDR3 nucleotide sequence: TGCAGCGTTCGTAGACAGATTAACACTGAAGCTTTCTTT. It is translated as CSVRRQINTEAFF.

This clonotype was observed a handful of times. The rearrangement uses TRBV19 and TRBJ1-1, with D maybe TRBD1 (6 bases). V was trimmed by 5 bases and J by 0 bases, leaving 13 bases between them. This CDR3 is 15 amino acids long. Germline assignment: CDR1 LNHDA and CDR2 SQIVND (reference sequence). The CDR3 DNA reads as TGTGCCAGTAGTGTCACAGGGAACGTGAACACTGAAGCTTTCTTT. Translated, it gives CASSVTGNVNTEAFF.

This clonotype was seen at least ten times. CDR3 bases: TGTGCCAGCAGCTTAGAGGGGCTAGCCTTCCCCTCCTACGAGCAGTACTTC. Its protein is CASSLEGLAFPSYEQYF. The chain combines TRBV7-2 with TRBJ2-7; perhaps D is TRBD1 or TRBD2 (5 bases each). Trimming stripped 1 base from V and 0 bases from J, with 16 bases between. The CDR3 has 17 residues. Per germline, CDR1 SGHTA and CDR2 FQGNSA.

This clonotype came up many times. The chain employs TRBV2 and TRBJ2-5, with D possibly matching TRBD1 (6 bases). The germline V and J ends were trimmed by 10 bases and 2 bases, with 14 bases remaining between them. CDR1 SNHLY and CDR2 FYNNEI come from the germline V gene. The CDR3 runs 13 residues. The CDR3 region has the DNA TGTGCCACCCAATGGGGGCCTCAAGAGACCCAGTACTTC. This translates into CATQWGPQETQYF.

Comment on this clonotype: Just one base apart from a much larger clone, this may be a read error. This chain joins TRBV10-2 and TRBJ1-5; D not resolved. Trimming shortened V by 0 bases and J by 12 bases, and 15 bases separated the two germline ends. The CDR3 is 14 residues long. Germline-derived CDR1 and CDR2 are WSHSY and SAAADI. CDR3 sequence reads: CASSESKILWRQHF. The CDR3, as DNA: TGCGCCAGCAGTGAGTCCAAGATACTTTGGCGCCAGCATTTT.

This clonotype was counted between two and nine times. The junction departs from the called germline gene at one end, perhaps through a read error. The genes are TRBV5-1 and TRBJ1-2, with D possibly matching TRBD1 (5 bases). The CDR3 extends over 13 amino acids. Looked up from germline, CDR1 is SGHRS and CDR2 is YFSETQ. The CDR3 spells CASRLFWGNGYTF. As DNA, the CDR3 is TGTGCCAGCAGGTTGTTTTGGGGGAATGGCTACACCTTC.

This clonotype was counted many times. V and J are TRBV10-1 and TRBJ2-5; weak D call: TRBD1 (5 bases). V lost 4 bases, J lost 1 base, and 13 bases lay in between. CDR3 length: 15 amino acids. Per germline, CDR1 WNHNN and CDR2 SYGVQD (reference sequence). The CDR3 region has the DNA TGCGCCAGCAGTGCCTCAGGCAGGGTCCAAGAGACCCAGTACTTC. Its translation is CASSASGRVQETQYF.

This chain joins TRBV12-3 or TRBV12-4 and TRBJ2-5; 8 nucleotides align to TRBD2. J was trimmed by 2 bases and V by 7 bases; bases with no gene match: 15. The CDR3 loop spans 17 amino acids. This chain's CDR3 is CASTFFAGGAGQETQYF. The CDR3, as DNA: TGTGCCAGCACTTTTTTCGCCGGGGGGGCAGGGCAAGAGACCCAGTACTTC.

This clonotype was seen ten or more times. The genes are TRBV24-1 and TRBJ2-5; D is unresolved. The CDR3 is 13 residues long. V was pared by 5 bases and J by 7 bases, with 13 bases between. Germline CDR1 KGHDR, CDR2 SFDVKD. For the CDR3, the DNA is TGTGCCACCAGTGCCCCCGGACGAGGGACCCAGTACTTC. Protein: CATSAPGRGTQYF.

The chain joins TRBV12-3 or TRBV12-4 to TRBJ1-2, with 7 nucleotides matching TRBD1. V shed 5 bases and J 7 bases; nucleotides not matched to a gene: 13. The CDR3 extends over 15 amino acids. CDR3 sequence (DNA): TGTGCCAGCAGTCCAACCCTCCCCGACAGGGTTGGCTACACCTTC. It translates to CASSPTLPDRVGYTF.

The chain joins TRBV11-1 to TRBJ2-7, with 9 bases identical to TRBD2. CDR1 SGHAT and CDR2 FQDESV come from the germline V gene (reference sequence). This CDR3 has 14 residues. Trimming removed 5 bases from V and 6 bases from J; junction bases left unmatched: 8. The CDR3 coding sequence is TGTGCCAGCAGCGTGAGGGAGCGGGAGGTCGAGCAGTACTTC. This gives the protein CASSVREREVEQYF.

This clonotype was counted a few times. The gene calls are TRBV6-5 and TRBJ2-5; maybe TRBD1 (6 bases). The CDR3 runs to 14 residues. In germline, CDR1 is MNHEY, CDR2 SVGAGI. Trimming pared 0 bases from V and 5 bases from J, leaving 10 bases between. CDR3 nucleotides: TGTGCCAGCAGTTACTCGCCAGGGGAGGAGACCCAGTACTTC. Protein: CASSYSPGEETQYF.

This clonotype was observed a handful of times. The rearrangement links TRBV19 to TRBJ1-2; 7 bases match TRBD1. The CDR3 has 14 residues. Trimming cost V 6 bases and J 0 bases; bases outside gene matches: 4. From germline, CDR1 is LNHDA and CDR2 SQIVND (reference sequence). CDR3 sequence (DNA): TGTGCCAGTAGCCGACAGGGAACTAACTATGGCTACACCTTC. Translation gives CASSRQGTNYGYTF.

V usage is TRBV15 and J usage is TRBJ2-7; D possibly corresponds to TRBD2 (5 bases). V was trimmed by 0 bases and J by 6 bases, leaving 9 bases between them. This CDR3 region has 13 residues. In germline, CDR1 is LNHNV, CDR2 YYDKDF (reference sequence). CDR3 loop: CATSRDPGVEQYF. The CDR3 DNA sequence: TGTGCCACCAGCAGAGACCCCGGGGTCGAGCAGTACTTC.